This T cell receptor (beta chain) derives from a study of identical twins. The CDR3 runs 13 residues. Germline V lookup: CDR1 DFQATT, CDR2 SNEGSKA (reference sequence). V gave up 5 bases and J gave up 2 bases, with 10 bases separating them. This clonotype was recorded at least ten times. TCRdb ran MiXCR on the 5' RACE reads and lists one entry per CDR3 protein. The table includes about 100,000 distinct CDR3 sequences, roughly 6% detected once. This TCR was sampled from a woman between 45 and 65 years old in good health. This rearrangement joins TRBV20-1 to TRBJ1-3; D perhaps matches TRBD1 (5 bases). Source material: memory T cells sorted from blood. CDR3 in amino acids: CSAPLGAGNTIYF. In nucleotides, the CDR3 is TGCAGTGCTCCATTGGGGGCTGGAAACACCATATATTTT.